This is a list of T cell receptor beta chains from one sample in a study of T cells after yellow fever vaccination. TCRdb re-derived calls from the 5' RACE reads in MiXCR, one entry per CDR3 protein. The repertoire holds 500,000 to 650,000 distinct CDR3 sequences, with roughly 17% as singletons. Sample: PBMCs, taken 4 to 6 days after the first yellow fever vaccination. These receptors were taken from a man between 18 and 29 years old who received the YFV17D yellow fever vaccine. Both conserved end residues are part of each CDR3. D genes are given only for firm matches. Some rows mark clone size as missing; the rest say once, few, many or name a class of expanded clone.

V gene	J gene	CDR3 length	D gene	clone size	CDR3 DNA	CDR3 protein
TRBV7-9	TRBJ1-1	16	.	.	TGTGCCAGCAAGCCTCGGTCGGGGGAAGCGTTTTCCGAAGCTTTCTTT	CASKPRSGEAFSEAFF
TRBV4-1	TRBJ1-1	14	.	.	TGCGCCAGCAGCCAAGCAGAGGCGAACACTGAAGCTTTCTTT	CASSQAEANTEAFF
TRBV7-2	TRBJ1-5	13	.	.	TGTGCCAGCAGAATGTCGAGCAATCAGCCCCAGCATTTT	CASRMSSNQPQHF
TRBV2	TRBJ2-3	14	.	few	TGTGCCAGCAGTCTCCTAACCAAAACAGATACGCAGTATTTT	CASSLLTKTDTQYF
TRBV6-2/TRBV6-3	TRBJ2-2	15	.	few	TGTGCCAGCAGCTCCCAGGACAGAACCACCGGGGAGCTGTTTTTT	CASSSQDRTTGELFF
TRBV3-1	TRBJ1-1	13	.	many	TGTGCCAGCAGCCAGGTCAGGGACACTGAAGCTTTCTTT	CASSQVRDTEAFF
TRBV10-3	TRBJ1-1	12	.	many	TGTGCCATCAAGGAAGGAGGCACTGAAGCTTTCTTT	CAIKEGGTEAFF
TRBV14	TRBJ2-2	14	TRBD2	few	TGTGCCAGCAGCCCGACTAGCGGCTCCGGGGAGCTGTTTTTT	CASSPTSGSGELFF
TRBV5-6	TRBJ2-7	13	.	.	TGTGCCATCAGCCCGGTGGAGGCCTACGAGCAGTACTTC	CAISPVEAYEQYF
TRBV6-2/TRBV6-3	TRBJ2-1	15	.	many	TGTGCCAGCAGACAAGGGACGGGCTCCTACAATGAGCAGTTCTTC	CASRQGTGSYNEQFF
TRBV7-9	TRBJ1-6	14	.	once	TGTGCCAGCAGCACTCAAGTCTCTCCGACACCCCTCCACTTT	CASSTQVSPTPLHF
TRBV20-1	TRBJ2-2	15	.	few	TGCAGTGCTAGAGCATCAGGCCCCGAGGCCGGGGAGCTGTTTTTT	CSARASGPEAGELFF
TRBV6-5	TRBJ1-4	14	TRBD1	few	TGTGCCAGCAGTTACTCGGGACAGGGTTGGAAACTGTTTTTT	CASSYSGQGWKLFF
TRBV11-2	TRBJ2-7	14	.	few	TGTGCCAGCAGCCCGGGACATCAAACCTACGAGCAGTACTTC	CASSPGHQTYEQYF
TRBV12-5	TRBJ2-3	14	.	few	TGTGCTAGTGCAGGGGAACAGGCCTGGGATACGCAGTATTTT	CASAGEQAWDTQYF
TRBV4-3	TRBJ2-2	16	.	.	TGCGCCAGCAGCCAACTCGGGGCACCGCACACCGGGGAGCTGTTTTTT	CASSQLGAPHTGELFF
TRBV5-6	TRBJ1-1	17	.	few	TGTGCCAGCAGCTTGTTCGTGGGCCTCCTTACTTACACTGAAGCTTTCTTT	CASSLFVGLLTYTEAFF
TRBV7-6	TRBJ1-1	15	.	few	TGTGCCAGCAGCTTACTTCAGGGCCCGAACACTGAAGCTTTCTTT	CASSLLQGPNTEAFF
TRBV7-9	TRBJ1-1	13	.	few	TGTGCCACGGACAGACTTCAGAACACTGAAGCTTTCTTT	CATDRLQNTEAFF
TRBV19	TRBJ1-5	15	.	few	TGTGCCAGTAGTACTCAGGGACGGGAAAGCGTGACCCAGCATTTT	CASSTQGRESVTQHF
TRBV19	TRBJ2-3	17	TRBD1	few	TGTGCCAGTAGTATTGGGTTAGGACAGGGCAGCACAGATACGCAGTATTTT	CASSIGLGQGSTDTQYF
TRBV7-9	TRBJ1-1	12	TRBD1	many	TGTGCCAGCAGCCGGGACAGAACTGAAGCTTTCTTT	CASSRDRTEAFF
TRBV5-1	TRBJ1-1	16	.	many	TGCGCCAGCAGCTTGTTCGGGACAAGGCAAAACACTGAAGCTTTCTTT	CASSLFGTRQNTEAFF
TRBV7-2	TRBJ2-1	14	.	.	TGTGCCAGCCGGCCAGGGAGGTACTACAATGAGCAGTTCTTC	CASRPGRYYNEQFF
TRBV4-3	TRBJ2-3	16	.	.	TGCGCCAGCAGCCAAGATAGTCCTGGGGTTACAGATACGCAGTATTTT	CASSQDSPGVTDTQYF
TRBV9	TRBJ2-1	15	.	few	TGTGCCAGCAGCGTAGGGTCCACCTCCTACAATGAGCAGTTCTTC	CASSVGSTSYNEQFF
TRBV20-1	TRBJ1-2	17	.	.	TGCAGTGCTAGAGTTAGTTCAGGACAATCAATCGTCTATGGCTACACCTTC	CSARVSSGQSIVYGYTF
TRBV2	TRBJ2-1	16	TRBD2	.	TGTGCCAGGCAAAATACCGGGACTAGTGTATACAATGAGCAGTTCTTC	CARQNTGTSVYNEQFF
TRBV19	TRBJ2-6	17	TRBD1	.	TGTGCCAGTAGTACTGTGGACAGGGGCTCTGGGGCCAACGTCCTGACTTTC	CASSTVDRGSGANVLTF
TRBV20-1	TRBJ2-2	14	.	.	TGCAGTGCTATACCCAGGGTTCCCACCGGGGAGCTGTTTTTT	CSAIPRVPTGELFF
TRBV10-3	TRBJ2-2	15	.	few	TGTGCCATCAGTGAGTTTTCTGCGAACACCGGGGAGCTGTTTTTT	CAISEFSANTGELFF
TRBV5-6	TRBJ2-5	14	.	.	TGTGCCAGCAGCTTAGACTTGAGGGTGGAGACCCAGTACTTC	CASSLDLRVETQYF
TRBV27	TRBJ2-2	15	.	few	TGTGCCAGCAGCCCGAGGGGGGGGGCCACCGGGGAGCTGTTTTTT	CASSPRGGATGELFF
TRBV6-5	TRBJ2-7	14	TRBD1	few	TGTGCCAGCAGTTACTTGACAGGGTTGTACGAGCAGTACTTC	CASSYLTGLYEQYF
TRBV7-9	TRBJ2-1	16	TRBD2	.	TGTGCCAGCAGCCCCGTGGATAGCGGGGGGGCCACTGAGCAGTTCTTC	CASSPVDSGGATEQFF
TRBV6-2/TRBV6-3	TRBJ2-1	15	TRBD1	few	TGTGCCAGCATTACCGGGACAGCCTCCTACAATGAGCAGTTCTTC	CASITGTASYNEQFF
TRBV29-1	TRBJ1-2	15	TRBD1	few	TGCAGCGTTGAAGCCCATGGGACAGGGGTCTATGGCTACACCTTC	CSVEAHGTGVYGYTF
TRBV4-3	TRBJ2-3	14	.	many	TGCGCCAGCAGCCAAGATAGAGGGGCAGATACGCAGTATTTT	CASSQDRGADTQYF
TRBV9	TRBJ2-3	17	TRBD2	.	TGTGCCAGCAGCCCACGAACACGGGACTACTACACAGATACGCAGTATTTT	CASSPRTRDYYTDTQYF
TRBV12-3/TRBV12-4	TRBJ2-7	13	.	few	TGTGCCAGCAGTTTAGGAGTTGGTCCCGAGCAGTACTTC	CASSLGVGPEQYF
TRBV6-1	TRBJ2-7	14	.	.	TGTGCCAGCAGGGTGGGATACAACTCCTACGAGCAGTACTTC	CASRVGYNSYEQYF
TRBV7-3	TRBJ2-5	13	TRBD2	few	TGTGCCAGCAGTCGCGAGCGGGGAGAGACCCAGTACTTC	CASSRERGETQYF
TRBV12-3/TRBV12-4	TRBJ2-6	17	.	few	TGTGCCAGCAAAGGGAAGGGGTCCCCCTCTGGGGCCAACGTCCTGACTTTC	CASKGKGSPSGANVLTF
TRBV12-3/TRBV12-4	TRBJ2-1	14	.	few	TGTGCCAGCGGGACCGAGAGCTCCTACAATGAGCAGTTCTTC	CASGTESSYNEQFF
TRBV3-1	TRBJ2-3	17	TRBD1	few	TGTGCCAGCAGCCAAGCAGGCAGGGGGCTGCTCACAGATACGCAGTATTTT	CASSQAGRGLLTDTQYF